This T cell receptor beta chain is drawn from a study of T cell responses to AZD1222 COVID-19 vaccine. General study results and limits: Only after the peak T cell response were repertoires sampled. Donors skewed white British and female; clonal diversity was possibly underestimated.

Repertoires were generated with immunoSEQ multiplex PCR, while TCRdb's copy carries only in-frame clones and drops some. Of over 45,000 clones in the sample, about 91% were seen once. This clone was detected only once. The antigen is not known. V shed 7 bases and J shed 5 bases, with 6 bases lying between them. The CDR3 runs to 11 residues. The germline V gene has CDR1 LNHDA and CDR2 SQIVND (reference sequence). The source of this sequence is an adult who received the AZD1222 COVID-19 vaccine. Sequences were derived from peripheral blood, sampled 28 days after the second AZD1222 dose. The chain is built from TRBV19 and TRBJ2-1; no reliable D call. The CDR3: CASKVNNEQFF. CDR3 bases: TGTGCCAGTAAAGTTAACAATGAGCAGTTCTTC.